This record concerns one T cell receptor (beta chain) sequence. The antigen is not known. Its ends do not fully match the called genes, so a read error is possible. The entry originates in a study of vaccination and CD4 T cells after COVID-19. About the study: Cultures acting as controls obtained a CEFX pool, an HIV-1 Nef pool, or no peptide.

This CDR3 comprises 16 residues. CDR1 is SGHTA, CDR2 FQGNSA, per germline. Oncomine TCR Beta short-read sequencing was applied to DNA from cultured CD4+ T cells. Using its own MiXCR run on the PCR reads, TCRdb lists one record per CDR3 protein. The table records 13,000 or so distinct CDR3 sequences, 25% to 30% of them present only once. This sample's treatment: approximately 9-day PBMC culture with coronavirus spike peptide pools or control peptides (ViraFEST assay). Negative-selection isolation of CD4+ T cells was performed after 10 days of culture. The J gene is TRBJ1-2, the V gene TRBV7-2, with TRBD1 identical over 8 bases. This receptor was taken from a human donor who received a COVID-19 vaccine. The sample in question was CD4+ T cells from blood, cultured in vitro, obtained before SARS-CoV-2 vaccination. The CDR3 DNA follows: TGTGCCAGCAGCACAAACTCACAGGGGGGGTGGGGTGGCTACGCCTTC. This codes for CASSTNSQGGWGGYAF.